These 15 T cell receptor beta chains originate from one sample sequenced in a study of response to subunit inactivated influenza vaccine (dated by TCRdb to the late 2010s). Libraries were built with RT-PCR. TCRdb names Illumina HiSeq 2500 as the instrument used. TCRdb applied fastp at Q25 and MiXCR to the public reads, then kept only in-frame beta chains. Rows with a matching CDR3 protein are joined into one entry that keeps the most common DNA and genes. In this sample the table shows roughly 760,000 distinct CDR3 sequences, approximately 21% of which occur a single time. The ten largest clones add up to 10% to 13% of the sample. The sample consisted of PBMCs from blood, taken 4 to 6 days after vaccination. These receptors were taken from a man in his fifties or sixties who received an inactivated influenza vaccine. Donor details come from another sample of the same person, matched by shared clones.

The V gene is TRBV20-1, the J gene TRBJ2-1; no firm D call. This CDR3 region has 13 residues. Germline CDR1 DFQATT, CDR2 SNEGSKA (reference sequence). V was shortened by 6 bases and J by 4 bases, with 13 bases between the two germline ends. CDR3 sequence: CSAFSFEYNEQFF. The CDR3 DNA reads TGCAGTGCCTTCTCCTTCGAGTACAATGAGCAGTTCTTC.

The chain joins TRBV5-1 to TRBJ2-7, with 10 bases aligning to TRBD1. In germline, CDR1 is SGHRS, CDR2 YFSETQ. The junction had 6 bases not matched to a gene; V was cut back by 0 bases and J by 6 bases. CDR3 length equals 15 residues. Here the CDR3 reads CASSLVGQGTGEQYF. As DNA, the CDR3 is TGCGCCAGCAGCTTGGTGGGACAGGGGACGGGCGAGCAGTACTTC.

This clonotype was counted a few times. This sequence joins TRBV20-1 and TRBJ2-3, with TRBD2 identical over 10 bases. The CDR3 has 16 amino acids. The J segment lost 3 bases and the V segment lost 8 bases, leaving 14 bases of the junction unmatched. Germline-derived CDR1 and CDR2 are DFQATT and SNEGSKA (reference sequence). Here the CDR3 DNA reads TGCAGTTTTTCACCCTCTACTAGCGGGGTAACAGATACGCAGTATTTT. This sequence encodes CSFSPSTSGVTDTQYF.

The chain carries TRBV5-1 and TRBJ2-7; 10 bases are a match to TRBD2. There are 15 residues in the CDR3. Germline V gives CDR1 SGHRS, CDR2 YFSETQ. Germline trimming cut 0 bases from V and 3 bases from J; bases unmatched to any gene: 3. CDR3 coding DNA: TGCGCCAGCAGCTTGGGGGGGACTAGCGTCTACGAGCAGTACTTC. It encodes CASSLGGTSVYEQYF.

The rearrangement joins TRBV30 to TRBJ1-1; the D is unclear. The CDR3 is 12 residues long. Germline V gives CDR1 GTSNPN, CDR2 SVGIG (reference sequence). V was cut by 5 bases and J by 0 bases, with 7 bases left in between. In nucleotides, the CDR3 is TGTGCCTGGGGGCAAATGAACACTGAAGCTTTCTTT. The encoded protein is CAWGQMNTEAFF.

This sequence joins TRBV6-5 and TRBJ2-6; no clear D. V was trimmed by 2 bases and J by 0 bases, leaving 5 bases between them. Germline V gene data show CDR1 as MNHEY and CDR2 as SVGAGI. This CDR3 is 15 amino acids long. The chain's CDR3 is CASSYGDSGANVLTF. CDR3 nucleotides: TGTGCCAGCAGTTACGGTGACTCTGGGGCCAACGTCCTGACTTTC.

The J gene is TRBJ2-3, the V gene TRBV3-1; 8 nucleotides line up with TRBD2. The length of the CDR3 is 17 residues. V lost 4 bases to trimming and J lost 0 bases; unmatched junction nucleotides: 9. CDR1 LGHDT and CDR2 YNNKEL come from the germline V gene (reference sequence). CDR3 DNA: TGTGCCAGCAGCCGGATCGGGGGGGCCTTTAGCACAGATACGCAGTATTTT. As protein: CASSRIGGAFSTDTQYF.

This clonotype has only a few counts. The rearrangement links TRBV7-3 to TRBJ2-1; the match to TRBD2 covers 7 bases. The CDR3 contains 16 residues. CDR1 SGHTA and CDR2 FQGTGA come from the germline V gene. The V and J ends lost 2 bases and 6 bases, in that order; junction bases with no gene match: 10. The CDR3 is CASSLGPAGEGNEQFF. The CDR3 coding sequence is TGTGCCAGCAGCTTAGGACCGGCGGGAGAGGGCAATGAGCAGTTCTTC.

This clonotype was observed a handful of times. The chain's CDR3 is CASSTSGGQYEQYF. The CDR3 DNA reads as TGTGCCAGCAGTACCAGCGGGGGCCAATACGAGCAGTACTTC. The chain combines TRBV6-1 with TRBJ2-7; TRBD2 matches 8 bases. V gave up 5 bases and J gave up 4 bases; unmatched junction bases: 7. The length of the CDR3 is 14 residues. Germline V lookup: CDR1 MNHNS, CDR2 SASEGT.

This clonotype was counted ten times or more. The chain combines TRBV29-1 with TRBJ1-1; TRBD1 matches at 8 bases. The germline V gene has CDR1 SQVTM and CDR2 ANQGSEA. CDR3 length equals 13 residues. The CDR3 sequence is CTVFDRGNTEAFF. CDR3 coding DNA: TGCACCGTATTCGACAGGGGGAACACTGAAGCTTTCTTT.

The rearrangement joins TRBV12-3 or TRBV12-4 to TRBJ2-3; D unresolved. Trimming took off 5 bases at V and 2 bases at J, with 11 bases between the two ends. The CDR3 has 14 residues. The chain's CDR3 is CASSQDPATDTQYF. In nucleotides, the CDR3 is TGTGCCAGCAGTCAAGACCCGGCCACAGATACGCAGTATTTT.

This clonotype has only a few counts. The chain recombines TRBV9 with TRBJ1-2; TRBD1 is a possible D gene (5 bases). The CDR3 contains 14 residues. Germline V gene data show CDR1 as SGDLS and CDR2 as YYNGEE. V was shortened by 0 bases and J by 4 bases, with 10 bases between the two germline ends. The CDR3 nucleotides read TGTGCCAGCAGCGTAGGTCAAGGGGTCTATGGCTACACCTTC. Translation gives CASSVGQGVYGYTF.

This clonotype was seen more than once but under ten times. The rearrangement uses TRBV3-1 and TRBJ2-7; possible D gene TRBD1, 6 bases. Germline assignment: CDR1 LGHDT and CDR2 YNNKEL (reference sequence). The CDR3 loop spans 13 amino acids. V was pared by 0 bases and J by 9 bases, with 12 bases between. The CDR3 is CASSQDPGHRQYF. The DNA of the CDR3 is TGTGCCAGCAGCCAAGATCCGGGACACCGGCAGTACTTC.

V gene TRBV29-1 combines with J gene TRBJ2-1; tentatively, D is TRBD1 (6 bases). The ends were cut back, 4 bases at V and 5 bases at J, with 12 bases in the middle. Per the germline V gene, CDR1 is SQVTM and CDR2 is ANQGSEA. This CDR3 has 13 residues. The DNA of the CDR3 is TGCAGCGTTGCAATGACAGGAGACAATGAGCAGTTCTTC. Protein product: CSVAMTGDNEQFF.

This clonotype appeared a few times. J is TRBJ2-1 and V is TRBV12-3 or TRBV12-4, with D tentatively TRBD1 (5 bases). V lost 6 bases and J 6 bases, leaving 12 bases between the germline ends. This CDR3 has 13 amino acids. The CDR3 DNA reads as TGTGCCAGCAGACCCTTTAGGGGCAATGAGCAGTTCTTC. Its translation: CASRPFRGNEQFF.